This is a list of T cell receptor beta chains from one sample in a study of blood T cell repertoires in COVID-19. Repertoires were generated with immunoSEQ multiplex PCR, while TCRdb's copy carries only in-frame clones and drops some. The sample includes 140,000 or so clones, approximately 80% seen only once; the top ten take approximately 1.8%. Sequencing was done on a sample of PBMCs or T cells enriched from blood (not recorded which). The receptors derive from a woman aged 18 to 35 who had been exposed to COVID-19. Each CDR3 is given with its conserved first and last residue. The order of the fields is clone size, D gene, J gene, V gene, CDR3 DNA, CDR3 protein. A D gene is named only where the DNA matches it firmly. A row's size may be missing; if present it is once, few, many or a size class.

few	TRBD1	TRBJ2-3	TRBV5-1	TGCGCCAGCAGCTTTTGGGACAGGGAGGCAGATACGCAGTATTTT	CASSFWDREADTQYF
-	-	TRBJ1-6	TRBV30	TGTGCCTGGAGCACAGGGATTGGGTTGAATTCACCCCTCCACTTT	CAWSTGIGLNSPLHF
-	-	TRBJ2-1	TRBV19	TGTGCCAGTAAAAACAGGGACGGCAATGAGCAGTTCTTC	CASKNRDGNEQFF
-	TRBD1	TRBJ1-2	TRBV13	TGTGCCAGCAGCTGGGGGACAGGGTCTAATGGCTACACCTTC	CASSWGTGSNGYTF
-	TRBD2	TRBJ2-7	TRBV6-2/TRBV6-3	TGTGCCAGCAGTTACGATACTAGCGGGTCTTCCTACGAGCAGTACTTC	CASSYDTSGSSYEQYF
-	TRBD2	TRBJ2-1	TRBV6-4	TGTGCCAGCAGCCAAATCTTAGCGGGAGGGTCCTACAATGAGCAGTTCTTC	CASSQILAGGSYNEQFF
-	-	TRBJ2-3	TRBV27	TGTGCCAGCAGTTTATTTTCTCGGGGAGGTTTCTTACGAGTCACACCAGATACGCAGTATTTT	CASSLFSRGGFLRVTPDTQYF
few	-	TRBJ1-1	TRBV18	TGTGCCAGCTCCTCGACGGAAGGAGGAAAAGCTTTCTTT	CASSSTEGGKAFF
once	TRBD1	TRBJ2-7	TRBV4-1	TGCGCCAGCAGCCACCAGACAGGGGGCGACTACGAGCAGTACTTC	CASSHQTGGDYEQYF
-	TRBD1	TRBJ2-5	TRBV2	TGTGCCAGCACGGGACAGCAAAGGGCGGAGACCCAGTACTTC	CASTGQQRAETQYF
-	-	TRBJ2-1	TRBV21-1	TGTGCCAGCAGCAAAAACTGCCCTAAAGCGGGAGATCCCAGCTCCTACAATGAGCAGTTCTTC	CASSKNCPKAGDPSSYNEQFF
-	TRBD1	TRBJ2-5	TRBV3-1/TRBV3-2	TGTGCCAGCAGCGGGACAGGGACCGCGACCCAGTACTTC	CASSGTGTATQYF